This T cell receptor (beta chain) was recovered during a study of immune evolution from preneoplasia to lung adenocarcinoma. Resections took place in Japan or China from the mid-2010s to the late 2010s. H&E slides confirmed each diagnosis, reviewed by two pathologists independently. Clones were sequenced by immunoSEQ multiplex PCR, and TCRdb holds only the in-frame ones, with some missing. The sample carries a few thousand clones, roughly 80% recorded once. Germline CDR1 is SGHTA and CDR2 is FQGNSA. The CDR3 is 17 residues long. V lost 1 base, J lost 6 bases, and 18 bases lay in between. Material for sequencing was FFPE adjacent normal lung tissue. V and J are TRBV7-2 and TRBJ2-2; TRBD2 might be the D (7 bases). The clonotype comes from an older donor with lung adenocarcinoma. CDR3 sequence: CASSLVGGAQAAGELFF. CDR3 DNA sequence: TGTGCCAGCAGCTTAGTGGGGGGGGCGCAGGCAGCCGGGGAGCTGTTTTTT.